The T cell receptor (beta chain) described here comes from a study of blood T cell repertoires in COVID-19. Clones were sequenced by immunoSEQ multiplex PCR, and TCRdb holds only the in-frame ones, with some missing. In the table there are 240,000 or so clones, about 88% of which are singletons. Per the germline V gene, CDR1 is MNHNY and CDR2 is SVGAGI (reference sequence). There are 14 residues in the CDR3. The V end was cut by 7 bases, the J end by 1 base, with 11 bases between. The receptor was derived from a woman in her 70s with active or convalescent COVID-19. The chain carries TRBV6-6 and TRBJ1-5, with D possibly matching TRBD1 (5 bases). The sequencing input was peripheral blood. CDR3 coding DNA: TGTGCCAGCAACCCGGGGGGGAGCAATCAGCCCCAGCATTTT. It is translated as CASNPGGSNQPQHF.